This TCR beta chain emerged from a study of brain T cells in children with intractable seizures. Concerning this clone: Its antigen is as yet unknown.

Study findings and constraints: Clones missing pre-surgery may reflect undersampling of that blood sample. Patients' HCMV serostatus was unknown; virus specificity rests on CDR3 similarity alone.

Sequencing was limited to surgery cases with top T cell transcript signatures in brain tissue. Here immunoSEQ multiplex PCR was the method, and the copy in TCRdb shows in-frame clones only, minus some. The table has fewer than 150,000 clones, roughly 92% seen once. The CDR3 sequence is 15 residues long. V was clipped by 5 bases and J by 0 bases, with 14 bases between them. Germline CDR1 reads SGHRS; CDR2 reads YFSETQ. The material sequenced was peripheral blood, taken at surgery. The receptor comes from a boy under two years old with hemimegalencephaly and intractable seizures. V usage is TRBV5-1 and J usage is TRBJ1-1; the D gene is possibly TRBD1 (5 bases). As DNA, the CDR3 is TGCGCCAGCAGGGAGGGGCTGATCATGAACACTGAAGCTTTCTTT. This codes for CASREGLIMNTEAFF.